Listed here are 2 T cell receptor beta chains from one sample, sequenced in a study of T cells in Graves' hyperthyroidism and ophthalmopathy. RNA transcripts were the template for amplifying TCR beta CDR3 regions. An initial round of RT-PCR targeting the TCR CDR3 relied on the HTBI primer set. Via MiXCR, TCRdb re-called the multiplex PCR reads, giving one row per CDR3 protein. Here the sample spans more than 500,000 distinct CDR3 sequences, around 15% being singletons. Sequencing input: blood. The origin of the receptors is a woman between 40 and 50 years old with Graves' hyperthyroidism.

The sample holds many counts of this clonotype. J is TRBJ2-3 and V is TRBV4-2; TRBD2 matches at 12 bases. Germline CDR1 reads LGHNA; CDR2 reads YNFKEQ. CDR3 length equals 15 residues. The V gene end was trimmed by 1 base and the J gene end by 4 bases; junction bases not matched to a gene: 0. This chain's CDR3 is CASSQGLAGADTQYF. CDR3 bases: TGTGCCAGCAGCCAAGGACTAGCGGGAGCAGATACGCAGTATTTT.

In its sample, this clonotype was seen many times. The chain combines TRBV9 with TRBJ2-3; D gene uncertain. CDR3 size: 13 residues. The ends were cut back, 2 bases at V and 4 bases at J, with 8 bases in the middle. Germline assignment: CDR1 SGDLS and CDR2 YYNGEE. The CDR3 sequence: CASSVAAADTQYF. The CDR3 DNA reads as TGTGCCAGCAGCGTTGCTGCCGCAGATACGCAGTATTTT. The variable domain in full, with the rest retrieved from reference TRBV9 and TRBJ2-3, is DSGVTQTPKHLITATGQRVTLRCSPRSGDLSVYWYQQSLDQGLQFLIQYYNGEERAKGNILERFSAQQFPDLHSELNLSSLELGDSALYFCASSVAAADTQYFGPGTRLTVL.